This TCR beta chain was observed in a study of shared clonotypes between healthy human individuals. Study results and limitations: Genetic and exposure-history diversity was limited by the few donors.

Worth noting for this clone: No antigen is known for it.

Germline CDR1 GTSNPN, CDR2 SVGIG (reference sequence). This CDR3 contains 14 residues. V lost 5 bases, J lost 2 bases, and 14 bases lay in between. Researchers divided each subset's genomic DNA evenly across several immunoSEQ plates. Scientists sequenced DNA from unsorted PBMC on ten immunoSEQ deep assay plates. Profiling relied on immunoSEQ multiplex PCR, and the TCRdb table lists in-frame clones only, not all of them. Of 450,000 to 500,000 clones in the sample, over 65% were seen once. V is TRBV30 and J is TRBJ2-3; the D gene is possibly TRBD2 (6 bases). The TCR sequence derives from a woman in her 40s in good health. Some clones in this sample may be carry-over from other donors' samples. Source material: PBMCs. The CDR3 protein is CAWATSRYTDTQYF. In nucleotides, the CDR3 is TGTGCCTGGGCTACTAGCAGATACACAGATACGCAGTATTTT.